This TCR beta chain comes out of a study of OX40 agonist ivuxolimab in advanced cancers. The study in broad terms: The costimulatory receptor OX40 (CD134) was targeted by ivuxolimab, a fully human IgG2 agonistic monoclonal antibody. Intravenous ivuxolimab was administered to patients every 2 weeks at six dose levels: 0.01, 0.1, 0.3, 1.5, 3 and 10 mg/kg. Of the roughly 52 dose-escalation patients, hepatocellular carcinoma was present in approximately 20, melanoma in some 15, renal cell carcinoma in 9 and head and neck cancer in 9. A male proportion of roughly 85% and a mean age of around 60 years, ranging from roughly 20 to 80, were recorded for the dose-escalation cohort. Patients were allowed to have had prior anti-PD-1, anti-PD-L1 or anti-CTLA-4 therapy, and approximately 40% of the dose-escalation patients had been treated with checkpoint inhibitors. Three dose-escalation patients achieved partial responses, one with hepatocellular carcinoma and two with cutaneous melanoma. Peripheral TCRbeta sequencing aimed to test whether ivuxolimab altered TCR sequence diversity and caused clonal T-cell expansion. The paper describes the monotherapy dose-escalation part (N of about 52 patients) of the phase I trial of ivuxolimab. Overall study outcomes, separate from this receptor: On average, CD8+ T cells showed more expanded clones than CD4+ T cells after ivuxolimab. The antigen specificity of the clonally expanded peripheral T cells was not determined. In partial responders in the 0.1-3.0 mg/kg groups, normalized peripheral clonal expansion was found to be among the lowest, especially among CD8+ T cells. Low levels of normalized T-cell clonal expansion were also seen in some nonresponding patients. At doses of 0.1 to 3.0 mg/kg, clonal expansion of both CD4+ and CD8+ T cells in blood was seen between baseline and week 6.

The trial excluded patients who had a history of autoimmune disease or who were on systemic immunosuppression. In every dose cohort, peripheral blood was drawn for TCR sequencing at baseline, cycle 4 day 1, and cycle 7 day 1. Samples were obtained from an open-label, multicenter, first-in-human phase I dose-escalation trial of ivuxolimab. Adults with locally advanced or metastatic melanoma, renal cell, hepatocellular, or head and neck squamous cell carcinoma were enrolled in the trial. CD4+ and CD8+ T cells were sorted separately from peripheral blood before TCR sequencing. Comments on this clone: Its antigen is unknown. Per-base quality was not reported, and no clone a single base away is much larger than it.

Genomic DNA was extracted from sorted cells for sequencing of the TCRbeta CDR3 region. TCRbeta CDR3 regions were sequenced using the immunoSEQ Assay. TCRdb mirrors the immuneACCESS table, restricted to in-frame sequences. Some clones are absent from its copies; in checked studies, under half trace to an unresolved V gene, and the reason for the others is unknown. This sample has around 56,000 clones in its table, and about 85% of those were observed once. The biggest ten clones account for around 4.3% of the sample. The receptor was isolated from an adult with an advanced solid tumor such as melanoma, head and neck, liver or kidney cancer. The sequencing used CD4+ or CD8+ T cells sorted from blood, collected in a trial of the OX40 agonist ivuxolimab.

The CDR3 region: CASSLGDRTSSYEQYF. The DNA sequence is TGTGCCAGCAGTTTAGGGGACAGGACTAGCTCCTACGAGCAGTACTTC. This chain is built from TRBV28 and TRBJ2-7; the D gene is perhaps TRBD1, from 8 matching bases. CDR1 and CDR2 were assigned from the germline V gene as MDHEN and SYDVKM. V is clipped by 2 bases and J by 0 bases, and the sequence between their germline boundaries is 14 bases long. The CDR3 covers 16 residues, taking in both the cysteine and the phenylalanine. This entry keeps only the CDR3 DNA: 48 bases, framed from base 1. The full variable domain, completed from the reference TRBV28 and TRBJ2-7 proteins outside the CDR3, reads DVKVTQSSRYLVKRTGEKVFLECVQDMDHENMFWYRQDPGLGLRLIYFSYDVKMKEKGDIPEGYSVSREKKERFSLILESASTNQTSMYLCASSLGDRTSSYEQYFGPGTRLTVT.